This TCR beta chain was obtained from a study of shared clonotypes between healthy human individuals. With respect to this clone: The antigen is not known.

Study-wide points: Clonotypes that were shared across a handful of donors made up around 5% of naive CD4 clonotypes.

Sorted subsets were amplified in replicate PCRs using 200 to 250 ng DNA, approximately 30,000 T cell genomes. Some clones are missing from TCRdb's copy, which holds only in-frame ones; the method was immunoSEQ multiplex PCR. The repertoire consists of under 650,000 clones, with roughly 95% occurring once and the leading ten covering 0.06%. CDR1 SEHNR and CDR2 FQNEAQ come from the germline V gene (reference sequence). With V trimmed by 1 base and J by 0 bases, 4 bases remained unmatched. The CDR3 spans 17 residues. The receptor was derived from a woman in her 30s in good health. Input material: naive CD4+ T cells sorted from blood. Subset specified: CD45RA+ positively selected. The rearrangement links TRBV7-9 to TRBJ2-1; 9 bases are a match to TRBD2. CDR3 in DNA: TGTGCCAGCAGCTTAGGCGGGAGGGCCCACTCCTACAATGAGCAGTTCTTC. Amino acids: CASSLGGRAHSYNEQFF.